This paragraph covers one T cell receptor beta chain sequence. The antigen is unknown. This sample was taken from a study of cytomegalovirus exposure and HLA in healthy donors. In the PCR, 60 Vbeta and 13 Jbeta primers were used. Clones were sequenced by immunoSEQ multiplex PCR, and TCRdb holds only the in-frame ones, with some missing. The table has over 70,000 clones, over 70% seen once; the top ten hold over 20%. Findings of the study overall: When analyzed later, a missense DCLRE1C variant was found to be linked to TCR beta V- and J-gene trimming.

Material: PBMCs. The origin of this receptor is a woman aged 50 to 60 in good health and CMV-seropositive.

The CDR3 DNA follows: TGTGCCAGCAGTACAGGGGGTGGGTTTTCCTACGAGCAGTACTTC. This sequence encodes CASSTGGGFSYEQYF. The chain joins TRBV7-6 to TRBJ2-7, with 8 bases aligning to TRBD1. The V and J ends lost 6 bases and 1 base, in that order; junction bases with no gene match: 8. The CDR3 is 15 amino acids. Germline lookup yields CDR1 SGHVS and CDR2 FNYEAQ. The full variable domain, rest sourced from reference TRBV7-6 and TRBJ2-7, is GAGVSQSPRYKVTKRGQDVALRCDPISGHVSLYWYRQALGQGPEFLTYFNYEAQQDKSGLPNDRFSAERPEGSISTLTIQRTEQRDSAMYRCASSTGGGFSYEQYFGPGTRLTVT.